This T cell receptor beta chain derives from a study of blood T cell repertoires in COVID-19. About the study: Sites across the United States, Italy and Spain contributed samples from acute and convalescent COVID-19. The cDNA or gDNA used as material had been derived from T cells, B-cell-depleted T cells, or PBMCs.

Trimming took off 5 bases at V and 0 bases at J, with 7 bases between the two ends. This CDR3 has 13 amino acids. Germline assignment: CDR1 MNHEY and CDR2 SVGAGI. Per the authors' pipeline: By means of reference gene primer amplification, nucleated cell counts were estimated. The table came from immunoSEQ multiplex PCR; TCRdb's copy has only in-frame clones and leaves some out. V and J calls and clone size come straight from that table; D and trimming were deduced from the DNA. The table shows fewer than 110,000 clones, with 91% occurring only once. Sequenced input: peripheral blood. This chain uses TRBV6-5 with TRBJ1-1; D is unclear. This TCR derives from a man over 45 with acute or convalescent COVID-19. This CDR3 reads CASSTIMNTEAFF. CDR3 bases: TGTGCCAGCAGTACAATTATGAACACTGAAGCTTTCTTT.